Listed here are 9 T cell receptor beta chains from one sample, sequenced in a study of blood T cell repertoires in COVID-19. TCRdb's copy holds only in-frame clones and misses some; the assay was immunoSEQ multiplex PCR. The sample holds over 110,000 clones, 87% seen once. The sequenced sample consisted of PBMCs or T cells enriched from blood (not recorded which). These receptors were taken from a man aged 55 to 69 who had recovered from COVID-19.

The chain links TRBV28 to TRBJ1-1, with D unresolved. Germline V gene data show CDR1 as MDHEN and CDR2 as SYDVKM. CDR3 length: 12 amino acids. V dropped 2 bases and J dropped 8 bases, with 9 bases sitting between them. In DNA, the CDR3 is TGTGCCAGCAGTTTACTCTCCGGGGAAGCTTTCTTT. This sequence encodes CASSLLSGEAFF.

The CDR3 bases are TGTGCCAGCAGTTTGTGGGGGGGCCAGAGCTCCTACGAGCAGTACTTC. As protein: CASSLWGGQSSYEQYF. The gene calls are TRBV28 and TRBJ2-7; tentative D call: TRBD2 (7 bases). Germline V gene lookup returns CDR1 MDHEN and CDR2 SYDVKM. Trimming cost V 3 bases and J 0 bases, with 15 bases left between them. CDR3 length: 16 amino acids. Full variable domain (missing parts from reference TRBV28 and TRBJ2-7): DVKVTQSSRYLVKRTGEKVFLECVQDMDHENMFWYRQDPGLGLRLIYFSYDVKMKEKGDIPEGYSVSREKKERFSLILESASTNQTSMYLCASSLWGGQSSYEQYFGPGTRLTVT.

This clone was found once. As DNA, the CDR3 is TGTGCCAGCTCGCAAGCCCAACAGGGGTCGGGTGAAAAACTGTTTTTT. Amino acid sequence: CASSQAQQGSGEKLFF. The J gene is TRBJ1-4, the V gene TRBV18, with 7 bases identical to TRBD1. V gave up 6 bases and J gave up 7 bases; unmatched junction bases: 14. The CDR3 loop spans 16 amino acids. The germline CDR1 and CDR2 sequences are KGHSH and LQKENI.

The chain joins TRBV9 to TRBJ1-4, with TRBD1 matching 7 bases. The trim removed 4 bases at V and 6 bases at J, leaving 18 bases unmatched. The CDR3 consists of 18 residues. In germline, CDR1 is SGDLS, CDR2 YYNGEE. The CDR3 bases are TGTGCCAGCAGCCCCCGAGGGGGCCGCAGCGGTTGGGATGAAAAACTGTTTTTT. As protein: CASSPRGGRSGWDEKLFF.

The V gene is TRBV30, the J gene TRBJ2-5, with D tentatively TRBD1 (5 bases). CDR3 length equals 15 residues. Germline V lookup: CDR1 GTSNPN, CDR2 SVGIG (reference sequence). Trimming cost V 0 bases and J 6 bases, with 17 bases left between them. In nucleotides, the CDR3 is TGTGCCTGGAGTGTATTGTCCGGCAGGGCACAGACCCAGTACTTC. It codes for CAWSVLSGRAQTQYF. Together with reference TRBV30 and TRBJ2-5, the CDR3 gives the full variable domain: SQTIHQWPATLVQPVGSPLSLECTVEGTSNPNLYWYRQAAGRGLQLLFYSVGIGQISSEVPQNLSASRPQDRQFILSSKKLLLSDSGFYLCAWSVLSGRAQTQYFGPGTRLLVL.

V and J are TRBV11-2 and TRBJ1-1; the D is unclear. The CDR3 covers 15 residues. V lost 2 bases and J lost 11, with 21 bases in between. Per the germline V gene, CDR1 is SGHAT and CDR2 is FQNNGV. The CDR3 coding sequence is TGTGCCAGCAGCTTATACGGACCCGGGGAAGGTGGTGCTTTCTTT. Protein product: CASSLYGPGEGGAFF.

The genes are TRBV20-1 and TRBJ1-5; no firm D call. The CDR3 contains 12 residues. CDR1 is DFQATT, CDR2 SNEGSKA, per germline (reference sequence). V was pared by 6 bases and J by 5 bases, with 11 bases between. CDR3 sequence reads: CSASQGDQPQHF. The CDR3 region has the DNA TGCAGTGCGAGTCAAGGAGATCAGCCCCAGCATTTT.

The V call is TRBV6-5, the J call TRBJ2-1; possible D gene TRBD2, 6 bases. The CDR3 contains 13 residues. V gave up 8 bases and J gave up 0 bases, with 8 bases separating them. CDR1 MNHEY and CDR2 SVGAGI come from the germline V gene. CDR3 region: CASSTSSYNEQFF. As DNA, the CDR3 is TGTGCCAGCTCGACTAGCTCCTACAATGAGCAGTTCTTC.

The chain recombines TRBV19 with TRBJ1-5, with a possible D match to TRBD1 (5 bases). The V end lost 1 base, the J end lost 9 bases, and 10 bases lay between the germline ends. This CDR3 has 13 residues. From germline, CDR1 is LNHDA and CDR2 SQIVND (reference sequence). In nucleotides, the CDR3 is TGTGCCAGTAGTATAGGGTCTCAGGGGCCCCAGCATTTT. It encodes CASSIGSQGPQHF.